This TCR beta chain is from a study of T cell responses to AZD1222 COVID-19 vaccine (dated by TCRdb to 2020 to 2022). Study-level background: TCR sequencing was performed for fewer than 250 trial participants, of whom 200 to 210 were given two doses of AZD1222 and some 25 were given two doses of MenACWY control vaccine. Trial participants were enrolled into age subgroups of 18-55, 56-69 and 70-plus years, which contained about 150, 27 and 61 TCR-sequenced participants, respectively. Study-wide findings and limitations: After two AZD1222 doses, spike-specific TCR breadth and depth were significantly higher than at day 0 and than in MenACWY recipients. Conclusions about previously exposed vaccinees are limited because only six or seven AZD1222 recipients were SARS-CoV-2 seropositive at baseline. The 56-69-year group was small, and its depth increase did not reach significance, likely because of low power. Reportedly, almost half of the unique spike-specific TCRs recognized epitopes lying outside the regions that are mutated in the B.1.351 and B.1.1.7 variants. Most participants were white British and females outnumbered males, and the authors suggested that clonal diversity may have been underestimated. Because no day 14 peak-response samples were available, repertoires were characterized only after the peak T cell response. The whole spike protein was spanned by vaccine-associated CD4 TCRs, and dominant responses were seen in regions 160-218 and 743-854.

The time point label, read with the paper, signifies: sample from adult after SARS-CoV-2 infection, after symptom onset. Two convalescent COVID-19 patients, sampled after symptom onset from adults with prior SARS-CoV-2 infection, were also TCR-sequenced for comparison. On this clone: It lacks a known antigen. Qualities for individual bases were not recorded, and no much larger clone is one base off.

The CDR3 runs 16 amino acids, cysteine and phenylalanine included. The read is trimmed to its CDR3 DNA, 48 bases read in frame from base 1. The germline V gene yields SNHLY for CDR1 and FYNNEI for CDR2. V is reduced by 6 bases and J by 5 bases, leaving a spacing of 20 bases between them. The CDR3 regions of human TCRbeta chains were analyzed by immunosequencing. In the authors' own workflow: TCRs in the repertoires were matched against a reference library of SARS-CoV-2-specific TCRs that had been generated with the MIRA antigen-specificity platform. Breadth was defined as the fraction of unique TCRs that were SARS-CoV-2-associated, and depth was defined as the fraction of total T cells that were SARS-CoV-2-associated. Using the MIRA data, every spike-specific TCR was mapped to the spike region that the TCR reacted to and assigned to either a CD4 or a CD8 class. Log10-transformed breadth and depth values were compared by one-way ANOVA with Sidak's multiple comparisons tests. Not all clones reach the TCRdb copy of this immuneACCESS table, which keeps in-frame sequences only. Checked studies attribute under half of the gap to unresolved V genes and leave the rest unexplained. The DNA was the basis for D and trimming; V, J and clone size are from that table. In all, the sample holds 110,000 to 150,000 clones, and approximately 93% of those were seen once. The ten largest clones capture 10% to 15% of the sample.

The material sequenced was peripheral blood, taken after recovery from COVID-19. The sequence was collected from an adult who had recovered from COVID-19. The sequence is built from TRBV2 and TRBJ1-5; the D gene is not confidently resolved. For the CDR3, the sequence is CASRSPEGTSYQPQHF. At the DNA level, the sequence is TGTGCCAGCAGGAGCCCCGAGGGCACATCATATCAGCCCCAGCATTTT.